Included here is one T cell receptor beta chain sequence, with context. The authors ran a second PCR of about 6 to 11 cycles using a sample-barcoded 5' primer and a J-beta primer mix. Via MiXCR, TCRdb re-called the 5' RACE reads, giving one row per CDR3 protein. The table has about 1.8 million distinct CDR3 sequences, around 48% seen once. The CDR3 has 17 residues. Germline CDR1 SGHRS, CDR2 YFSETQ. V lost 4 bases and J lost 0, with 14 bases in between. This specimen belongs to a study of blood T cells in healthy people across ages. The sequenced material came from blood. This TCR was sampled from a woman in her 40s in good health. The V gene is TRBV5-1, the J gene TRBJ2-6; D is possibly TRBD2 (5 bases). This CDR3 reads CASSPPGVSSGANVLTF. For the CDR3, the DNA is TGCGCCAGCAGCCCGCCCGGGGTGAGCTCTGGGGCCAACGTCCTGACTTTC.